The entry that follows covers one TCR beta chain sequence. Its target is unknown. TCRdb's table, derived via immunoSEQ multiplex PCR, lists solely in-frame clones and lacks some. The table has approximately 120,000 clones, approximately 90% seen once. V lost 2 bases and J lost 0, with 8 bases in between. CDR1 and CDR2 (germline): SGHTS, YDEGEE. The CDR3 is 14 residues long. The sample comes from a study of T cell responses to AZD1222 COVID-19 vaccine. Findings of the study overall: Close to half of all spike-specific TCRs reportedly target regions of the variants that are unmutated. It was only after the peak T cell response that any repertoires were sampled. CD4 TCRs covered the whole spike, strongest at regions 160-218 and 743-854.

This sequence was found in an adult in good health. This rearrangement joins TRBV5-8 to TRBJ1-2; no clear D gene. The source was peripheral blood, collected on day 0 of AZD1222 vaccination. CDR3 in DNA: TGTGCCAGCAGCTTCGGAGTGACTAACTATGGCTACACCTTC. Its translation: CASSFGVTNYGYTF.